The next 28 T cell receptor beta chains were all read from a single sample in a study of T cells in Graves' hyperthyroidism and ophthalmopathy. RNA transcripts provided the source from which TCR beta CDR3 regions were amplified. Primed by the HTBI set, a first-round RT-PCR was run on the TCR CDR3. TCRdb reanalysed the multiplex PCR reads using MiXCR and keeps one entry per CDR3 protein. Of a few hundred thousand distinct CDR3 sequences in the sample, about 20% were seen once. The material sequenced was blood. These receptors all stem from a woman between 65 and 79 years old with Graves' ophthalmopathy.

The chain has TRBV10-3 and TRBJ2-1, with 10 bases fitting TRBD2. The CDR3 is 16 amino acids. Trimming removed 4 bases from V and 0 bases from J; junction bases left unmatched: 3. Germline assignment: CDR1 ENHRY and CDR2 SYGVKD. The CDR3 region is CAISGQREGSYNEQFF. Here the CDR3 DNA reads TGTGCCATCAGTGGGCAGCGGGAGGGCTCCTACAATGAGCAGTTCTTC.

This sequence joins TRBV20-1 and TRBJ2-3; 13 bases map to TRBD2. This CDR3 contains 16 residues. V shed 0 bases and J 5 bases; nucleotides not matched to a gene: 5. Germline V gene lookup returns CDR1 DFQATT and CDR2 SNEGSKA (reference sequence). CDR3 sequence (DNA): TGCAGTGCTAGAGATCTGGGGACTAGCGGGATAGATACGCAGTATTTT. Amino acids: CSARDLGTSGIDTQYF.

The rearrangement uses TRBV5-1 and TRBJ2-7; the D gene is possibly TRBD1 (6 bases). V gave up 0 bases and J gave up 3 bases, with 13 bases separating them. The CDR3 runs 15 residues. The germline gives CDR1 SGHRS, CDR2 YFSETQ. The CDR3 here is CASSLGRTVNYEQYF. CDR3 nucleotide sequence: TGCGCCAGCAGCTTGGGTCGGACAGTAAACTACGAGCAGTACTTC.

The rearrangement uses TRBV4-1 and TRBJ2-7; D ambiguous. V gave up 0 bases and J gave up 4 bases, with 13 bases separating them. The CDR3 sequence is 15 residues long. The germline CDR1 and CDR2 sequences are MGHRA and YSYEKL. The CDR3 nucleotides are TGCGCCAGCAGCCAAGAATCACACGTAGCATACGAGCAGTACTTC. Its protein is CASSQESHVAYEQYF.

The chain recombines TRBV5-1 with TRBJ1-1; possibly TRBD1 for D (5 bases). Germline-derived CDR1 and CDR2 are SGHRS and YFSETQ. V was shortened by 0 bases and J by 1 base, with 16 bases between the two germline ends. The CDR3 extends over 17 amino acids. The CDR3 DNA reads as TGCGCCAGCAGCTTGGCATGGGACTTAGCCACGAACACTGAAGCTTTCTTT. It codes for CASSLAWDLATNTEAFF.

This clonotype was detected many times. The rearrangement links TRBV5-1 to TRBJ2-7; possibly TRBD1 for D (5 bases). Germline-derived CDR1 and CDR2 are SGHRS and YFSETQ. V was shortened by 0 bases and J by 2 bases, with 9 bases between the two germline ends. The CDR3 consists of 14 residues. The CDR3 sequence: CASSLGRATYEQYF. DNA of the CDR3: TGCGCCAGCAGCTTGGGCAGGGCTACCTACGAGCAGTACTTC.

This clonotype was picked up many times. The chain combines TRBV7-8 with TRBJ2-1, with D tentatively TRBD1 or TRBD2 (5 bases each). With 4 bases removed from V and 6 bases from J, the gap between germline ends came to 16 bases. CDR3 length: 15 amino acids. Germline CDR1 SGHVS, CDR2 FQNEAQ. CDR3 sequence: CASSSMPGPPNEQFF. The CDR3 DNA is TGTGCCAGCAGCTCAATGCCGGGACCTCCCAATGAGCAGTTCTTC.

In this sample, this clonotype turned up a few times. This chain uses TRBV20-1 with TRBJ1-5, with TRBD1 as a possible D gene (6 bases). Trimming took off 2 bases at V and 2 bases at J, with 13 bases between the two ends. Germline V CDR1 and CDR2: DFQATT, SNEGSKA (reference sequence). The CDR3 spans 15 residues. In DNA form, the CDR3 reads TGCAGTGCTAGAATAAACAGGGTGGGCAATCAGCCCCAGCATTTT. Translating it yields CSARINRVGNQPQHF.

In this sample, this clonotype turned up many times. This CDR3 is CASSLGLTGGELFF. The DNA for the CDR3 is TGTGCCAGCAGCTTAGGTCTGACTGGAGGGGAGCTGTTTTTT. V and J are TRBV7-3 and TRBJ2-2; D is ambiguous. Trimming removed 2 bases from V and 8 bases from J, with 12 bases in between. The CDR3 extends over 14 amino acids. From germline, CDR1 is SGHTA and CDR2 FQGTGA.

The chain uses TRBV28 and TRBJ2-6; no reliable D call. CDR3 length equals 14 residues. From germline, CDR1 is MDHEN and CDR2 SYDVKM. V lost 4 bases and J 3 bases, leaving 7 bases between the germline ends. CDR3 loop: CASSSPGGANVLTF. The CDR3 bases are TGTGCCAGCAGTTCCCCTGGTGGGGCCAACGTCCTGACTTTC.

The chain employs TRBV27 and TRBJ1-3, with TRBD1 identical over 9 bases. The CDR3 totals 16 residues. Germline V gives CDR1 MNHEY, CDR2 SMNVEV (reference sequence). J was trimmed by 0 bases and V by 6 bases; bases with no gene match: 6. The CDR3 region has the DNA TGTGCCAGCAGGCCGACAGGGGGGTTCTCTGGAAACACCATATATTTT. Its protein product is CASRPTGGFSGNTIYF.

The chain uses TRBV3-1 and TRBJ2-2; TRBD1 is a possible D gene (5 bases). CDR1 is LGHDT and CDR2 is YNNKEL in the germline V gene (reference sequence). V was pared by 4 bases and J by 3 bases, with 15 bases between. CDR3 length: 16 amino acids. CDR3 amino acids: CASSRGQALDTGELFF. The DNA of the CDR3 is TGTGCCAGCAGCCGGGGCCAGGCTCTAGACACCGGGGAGCTGTTTTTT.

This clonotype was counted only a few times. V and J are TRBV3-1 and TRBJ1-3; 8 nucleotides align to TRBD1. The CDR3 extends over 14 amino acids. Germline values: CDR1 LGHDT, CDR2 YNNKEL (reference sequence). J lost 6 bases, V lost 1 base, and 2 bases had no gene match. The CDR3 sequence is CASSQATGVNTIYF. CDR3 nucleotide sequence: TGTGCCAGCAGCCAAGCGACAGGGGTAAACACCATATATTTT. Full variable domain (outside the CDR3, taken from reference TRBV3-1 and TRBJ1-3): DTAVSQTPKYLVTQMGNDKSIKCEQNLGHDTMYWYKQDSKKFLKIMFSYNNKELIINETVPNRFSPKSPDKAHLNLHINSLELGDSAVYFCASSQATGVNTIYFGEGSWLTVV.

This chain uses TRBV12-5 with TRBJ2-2, with a tentative D call TRBD2 (6 bases). This CDR3 comprises 16 residues. Germline V gives CDR1 LGHNT, CDR2 FRNRAP. V was shortened by 4 bases and J by 6 bases, with 18 bases between the two germline ends. Written as DNA, the CDR3 is TGTGCTAGTGGTTCGCGGGACTCCCTAGCCGCCGGGGAGCTGTTTTTT. Translation: CASGSRDSLAAGELFF.

This clonotype has ten or more counts. V usage is TRBV12-3 or TRBV12-4 and J usage is TRBJ1-1; TRBD1 aligns across 7 bases. After removal of 4 bases from V and 11 bases from J, the junction contained 7 bases not matched to a gene. The CDR3 has 12 amino acids. The CDR3 spells CASSSPQGGAFF. CDR3 sequence (DNA): TGTGCCAGCAGTTCGCCCCAGGGGGGGGCTTTCTTT.

This clonotype was picked up a small number of times. This rearrangement joins TRBV6-1 to TRBJ2-7; the match to TRBD2 covers 10 bases. Per the germline V gene, CDR1 is MNHNS and CDR2 is SASEGT. J gave up 0 bases and V 7 bases, and 3 bases lay outside the gene matches. This CDR3 has 14 residues. The CDR3 loop reads CASKIAGGSYEQYF. CDR3 nucleotides: TGTGCCAGCAAGATAGCGGGAGGCTCCTACGAGCAGTACTTC.

V and J are TRBV6-1 and TRBJ2-5; D unclear. Trimming cost V 8 bases and J 5 bases, with 15 bases left between them. The CDR3 length is 13 residues. Germline assignment: CDR1 MNHNS and CDR2 SASEGT. The CDR3: CASRKAGYETQYF. CDR3 nucleotide sequence: TGTGCCAGCCGTAAAGCTGGTTACGAGACCCAGTACTTC.

This clonotype was observed a single time. Being one base from a much bigger clone, this may be a read error. This rearrangement joins TRBV27 to TRBJ1-1, with D maybe TRBD1 (5 bases). Germline-derived CDR1 and CDR2 are MNHEY and SMNVEV (reference sequence). Trimming left V 1 base short and J 4 bases short, with 7 bases between. The length of the CDR3 is 13 residues. This CDR3 is CASSLLGATEAFF. The CDR3 DNA sequence: TGTGCCAGCAGTTTATTAGGGGCCACTGAAGCTTTCTTT.

In this sample, this clonotype turned up a few times. The rearrangement joins TRBV20-1 to TRBJ2-1; D call uncertain. The V and J ends lost 0 bases and 4 bases respectively, with 10 bases between them. The CDR3 has 14 residues. Germline loops: CDR1 DFQATT, CDR2 SNEGSKA (reference sequence). The CDR3 nucleotides are TGCAGTGCTAGAGACAGGACGGCTTACAATGAGCAGTTCTTC. Its translation is CSARDRTAYNEQFF.

This clonotype was counted between two and nine times. The CDR3 loop reads CASTVSGDSGNTIYF. CDR3 in DNA: TGTGCCAGCACCGTCTCCGGGGACTCTGGAAACACCATATATTTT. The J gene is TRBJ1-3, the V gene TRBV6-1; D is unresolved. The CDR3 is 15 amino acids. Germline V lookup: CDR1 MNHNS, CDR2 SASEGT. V was pared by 7 bases and J by 0 bases, with 13 bases between.

The V and J genes are TRBV20-1 and TRBJ2-3, with TRBD2 matching over 12 bases. Losses at the gene ends were 5 bases for V and 5 bases for J; bases not matched to a gene: 5. CDR1 and CDR2 (germline): DFQATT, SNEGSKA (reference sequence). The CDR3 is 14 amino acids. The CDR3 coding sequence is TGCAGTGCTCTAGCGGGAGGGCCCAAAGATACGCAGTATTTT. This sequence encodes CSALAGGPKDTQYF.

V and J are TRBV7-2 and TRBJ2-7; D gene uncertain. Trimming stripped 3 bases from V and 5 bases from J, with 11 bases between. Germline CDR1 reads SGHTA; CDR2 reads FQGNSA. CDR3 length equals 13 residues. As DNA, the CDR3 is TGTGCCAGCAGCTTCGGGCTTGACAACGAGCAGTACTTC. The encoded protein is CASSFGLDNEQYF.

This rearrangement joins TRBV4-3 to TRBJ2-1; D not resolved. Deletions cut 1 base from V and 7 bases from J, with 17 bases between. From germline, CDR1 is LGHNA and CDR2 YSLEER. This CDR3 is 16 amino acids long. The CDR3: CASSQAVSRRENEQFF. The CDR3 DNA is TGCGCCAGCAGCCAAGCGGTATCTCGGAGAGAAAATGAGCAGTTCTTC.

The chain joins TRBV19 to TRBJ1-1; TRBD1 matches 7 bases. Germline V gene data show CDR1 as LNHDA and CDR2 as SQIVND (reference sequence). This CDR3 has 13 residues. Germline trimming cut 4 bases from V and 5 bases from J; bases unmatched to any gene: 4. The CDR3: CASSKRGLTEAFF. The CDR3 DNA reads TGTGCCAGTAGTAAAAGGGGGCTTACTGAAGCTTTCTTT.

Only a few counts were recorded for this clonotype. The chain couples TRBV12-5 to TRBJ2-5; maybe TRBD2 (6 bases). With 7 bases removed from V and 5 bases from J, the gap between germline ends came to 14 bases. Germline CDR1 reads LGHNT; CDR2 reads FRNRAP. The CDR3 extends over 13 amino acids. The CDR3 spells CASDSHRGETQYF. DNA for the CDR3: TGTGCTAGTGATTCCCACCGGGGGGAGACCCAGTACTTC.

This clonotype was seen a few times. The V and J genes are TRBV2 and TRBJ2-1, with 9 bases lining up with TRBD1. The V segment lost 8 bases and the J segment 14 bases; nucleotides outside the gene matches: 7. This CDR3 has 11 residues. Germline CDR1 SNHLY, CDR2 FYNNEI. CDR3 protein: CASGGTGYKFF. CDR3 coding DNA: TGTGCCAGCGGGGGGACAGGGTATAAGTTCTTC.

In this sample, this clonotype turned up a few times. V is TRBV20-1 and J is TRBJ1-6; D call uncertain. Trimming removed 2 bases at V and 2 bases at J, with 13 bases between. The CDR3 is 16 residues long. From germline, CDR1 is DFQATT and CDR2 SNEGSKA (reference sequence). CDR3 in DNA: TGCAGTGCTAGAATGTGGCAGGAGGCCTATAATTCACCCCTCCACTTT. As protein: CSARMWQEAYNSPLHF.

This sequence joins TRBV9 and TRBJ1-3; D is uncertain. The V and J ends lost 3 bases and 0 bases respectively, with 4 bases between them. Per germline, CDR1 SGDLS and CDR2 YYNGEE. The CDR3 covers 13 residues. The CDR3 protein is CASSGSSGNTIYF. The CDR3 DNA is TGTGCCAGCAGCGGGAGCTCTGGAAACACCATATATTTT.